What follows are 27 T cell receptor beta chains derived from one specimen sequenced in a study of radiotherapy plus CTLA-4 blockade in lung cancer. Assay used: immunoSEQ multiplex PCR; TCRdb lists only in-frame clones, some missing. The sample shows under 65,000 clones, about 80% of them seen only once. The sample was peripheral blood, taken from a patient treated with radiotherapy plus ipilimumab. Receptors originate from a human donor with non-small cell lung cancer whose response to radiotherapy plus ipilimumab could not be evaluated.

V usage is TRBV5-6 and J usage is TRBJ1-5, with D unresolved. This CDR3 is 14 amino acids long. Trimming stripped 2 bases from V and 0 bases from J, with 6 bases between. Germline CDR1 and CDR2: SGHDT and YYEEEE. CDR3 coding DNA: TGTGCCAGCAGCTTTGTACTTAGCAATCAGCCCCAGCATTTT. This codes for CASSFVLSNQPQHF.

This chain uses TRBV10-3 with TRBJ2-1; 7 bases fit TRBD2. The V and J ends lost 5 bases and 0 bases, in that order; junction bases with no gene match: 4. CDR1 and CDR2 (germline): ENHRY, SYGVKD. The CDR3 sequence is 15 residues long. The CDR3 DNA follows: TGTGCCATCAGTCGGACTAGTAGCTCCTACAATGAGCAGTTCTTC. Protein: CAISRTSSSYNEQFF.

This clone was counted only a few times. This sequence joins TRBV9 and TRBJ2-1; D gene unclear. This CDR3 spans 13 amino acids. V gave up 7 bases and J gave up 8 bases, with 16 bases separating them. From germline, CDR1 is SGDLS and CDR2 YYNGEE. The CDR3 coding sequence is TGTGCCAGCGCCCAGTCCGTAGCAGATGAGCAGTTCTTC. Its protein product is CASAQSVADEQFF.

The chain carries TRBV12-5 and TRBJ2-3; D is uncertain. Trimming stripped 5 bases from V and 6 bases from J, with 12 bases between. CDR1 is LGHNT, CDR2 FRNRAP, per germline. The CDR3 spans 13 residues. The CDR3 reads CASGTHPRDTQYF. The CDR3 nucleotides read TGTGCTAGTGGTACCCACCCCCGGGATACGCAGTATTTT.

This chain joins TRBV23-1 and TRBJ1-5, with D possibly matching TRBD1 (6 bases). TRBV23-1 is filed as an ORF, its function uncertain. The V end lost 2 bases, the J end lost 5 bases, and 28 bases lay between the germline ends. This CDR3 has 20 amino acids. The CDR3 spells CASSQVPRDNARPLYQPQHF. In DNA form, the CDR3 reads TGCGCCAGCAGTCAAGTACCCCGGGACAATGCTCGTCCCCTCTATCAGCCCCAGCATTTT.

The V and J genes are TRBV19 and TRBJ2-5, with TRBD2 identical over 7 bases. The trim removed 5 bases at V and 1 base at J, leaving 13 bases unmatched. Per the germline V gene, CDR1 is LNHDA and CDR2 is SQIVND (reference sequence). The CDR3 covers 17 residues. DNA of the CDR3: TGTGCCAGTAGTCCCCCGGGACTAATCTCGTTCCAAGAGACCCAGTACTTC. Its protein is CASSPPGLISFQETQYF.

V and J are TRBV4-1 and TRBJ2-1, with no clear D. The V gene lost 0 bases and the J gene lost 0 bases, with 12 bases spanning the gap. The germline V gene encodes CDR1 MGHRA and CDR2 YSYEKL. The CDR3 has 17 residues. This CDR3 is CASSQEPPPSSYNEQFF. Written as DNA, the CDR3 is TGCGCCAGCAGCCAAGAACCCCCCCCTAGCTCCTACAATGAGCAGTTCTTC.

This clone appeared a single time. The gene calls are TRBV19 and TRBJ2-4; 8 positions match TRBD1. The CDR3 has 14 residues. Per the germline V gene, CDR1 is LNHDA and CDR2 is SQIVND (reference sequence). V dropped 6 bases and J dropped 5; count of bases not matched to a gene: 6. CDR3 sequence: CASRPEDRENIQYF. In DNA, the CDR3 is TGTGCCAGTAGGCCAGAGGACAGGGAAAACATTCAGTACTTC.

This clone showed up just once. The CDR3 loop is CASSPKGAGNRGYTF. CDR3 sequence (DNA): TGTGCCAGCTCACCGAAGGGGGCGGGCAACAGGGGCTACACCTTC. V usage is TRBV18 and J usage is TRBJ1-2; 7 positions match TRBD1. The CDR3 extends over 15 amino acids. Trimming cost V 3 bases and J 8 bases; bases outside gene matches: 12. Per germline, CDR1 KGHSH and CDR2 LQKENI.

The chain combines TRBV6-1 with TRBJ1-5; D perhaps matches TRBD1 (5 bases). The V end was cut by 2 bases, the J end by 4 bases, with 9 bases between. The CDR3 is 14 amino acids. Germline assignment: CDR1 MNHNS and CDR2 SASEGT. CDR3 coding DNA: TGTGCCAGCAGTGAAACCGGGGGGAATCAGCCCCAGCATTTT. It translates to CASSETGGNQPQHF.

This rearrangement joins TRBV5-5 to TRBJ2-2; D might be TRBD1 (5 bases). The CDR3 runs 15 residues. Germline CDR1 SGHKS, CDR2 YYEKEE (reference sequence). Trimming cost V 2 bases and J 4 bases, with 12 bases left between them. The CDR3 nucleotides read TGTGCCAGCAGCTTCTTAGTAGGGGTCACCGGGGAGCTGTTTTTT. Translated: CASSFLVGVTGELFF.

The V call is TRBV11-2, the J call TRBJ2-7; D is possibly TRBD2 (5 bases). Germline CDR1 reads SGHAT; CDR2 reads FQNNGV. Trimming took 4 bases from V and 7 from J, leaving 14 bases between them. The CDR3 loop spans 13 amino acids. The CDR3 sequence is CASSSATSNEQYF. The CDR3 DNA reads TGTGCCAGCAGCTCGGCAACTAGTAATGAGCAGTACTTC. The full variable domain, its missing parts supplied by reference TRBV11-2 and TRBJ2-7, is EAGVAQSPRYKIIEKRQSVAFWCNPISGHATLYWYQQILGQGPKLLIQFQNNGVVDDSQLPKDRFSAERLKGVDSTLKIQPAKLEDSAVYLCASSSATSNEQYFGPGTRLTVT.

This clone is a singleton in its sample. The CDR3 nucleotides are TGTGCCAGCAGCTTGGGGCCGGGGGAGCCCCAGCATTTT. Amino acid sequence: CASSLGPGEPQHF. The genes are TRBV13 and TRBJ1-5; a possible D gene is TRBD1 (5 bases). Germline V lookup: CDR1 PRHDT, CDR2 FYEKMQ (reference sequence). V was cut by 3 bases and J by 8 bases, with 11 bases left in between. CDR3 length: 13 amino acids.

This clone is medium-sized in the sample. J is TRBJ1-1 and V is TRBV7-6; unclear D gene. The CDR3 loop spans 11 amino acids. Trimming removed 1 base at V and 7 bases at J, with 4 bases between. In germline, CDR1 is SGHVS, CDR2 FNYEAQ. CDR3 sequence reads: CASSLEHEAFF. CDR3 nucleotides: TGTGCCAGCAGCTTAGAGCATGAAGCTTTCTTT.

This clone was counted a single time. The chain has TRBV12-5 and TRBJ2-3, with TRBD2 identical over 13 bases. The CDR3 runs 14 residues. Germline CDR1 LGHNT, CDR2 FRNRAP. V dropped 6 bases and J dropped 5; count of bases not matched to a gene: 2. The CDR3 sequence: CASGGLAGVDTQYF. The CDR3 region has the DNA TGTGCTAGTGGCGGACTAGCGGGGGTAGATACGCAGTATTTT.

The chain recombines TRBV5-4 with TRBJ2-3; D may be TRBD2 (6 bases). Trimming pared 0 bases from V and 7 bases from J, leaving 21 bases between. Germline V lookup: CDR1 SGHNT, CDR2 YYREEE (reference sequence). The CDR3 loop spans 17 amino acids. CDR3 coding DNA: TGTGCCAGCAGCTTGGGTGGGCGGGGACCGACTGGATATACGCAGTATTTT. Translated: CASSLGGRGPTGYTQYF.

J is TRBJ2-6 and V is TRBV2; tentatively, D is TRBD1 (6 bases). CDR1 and CDR2 (germline): SNHLY, FYNNEI. Trimming left V 7 bases short and J 2 bases short, with 15 bases between. The length of the CDR3 is 16 residues. The CDR3 reads CASNRQADTGANVLTF. The CDR3 nucleotides are TGTGCCAGCAACCGACAGGCGGATACTGGGGCCAACGTCCTGACTTTC. Complete variable domain (other parts from reference TRBV2 and TRBJ2-6): EPEVTQTPSHQVTQMGQEVILRCVPISNHLYFYWYRQILGQKVEFLVSFYNNEISEKSEIFDDQFSVERPDGSNFTLKIRSTKLEDSAMYFCASNRQADTGANVLTFGAGSRLTVL.

CDR3 in amino acids: CASGQRDSPLHF. In nucleotides, the CDR3 is TGTGCCAGCGGACAGAGGGATTCACCCCTCCACTTT. J is TRBJ1-6 and V is TRBV19, with D perhaps matching TRBD1 (6 bases). The germline V and J ends were trimmed by 9 bases and 8 bases, with 11 bases remaining between them. This CDR3 comprises 12 residues. Germline V gene sequence: CDR1 LNHDA, CDR2 SQIVND (reference sequence).

This chain joins TRBV28 and TRBJ2-5; 13 nucleotides match TRBD2. CDR1 MDHEN and CDR2 SYDVKM come from the germline V gene. The J segment lost 5 bases and the V segment lost 7 bases, leaving 7 bases of the junction unmatched. The CDR3 has 15 amino acids. The CDR3 region is CASTPGLAGSETQYF. The CDR3 nucleotides read TGTGCCAGCACCCCGGGACTAGCGGGATCGGAGACCCAGTACTTC.

The J gene is TRBJ2-5, the V gene TRBV5-1; TRBD2 agrees at 10 bases. The CDR3 has 18 residues. The V segment lost 0 bases and the J segment 3 bases; nucleotides outside the gene matches: 11. Per the germline V gene, CDR1 is SGHRS and CDR2 is YFSETQ. The CDR3 DNA reads as TGCGCCAGCAGCTTGGGGCGTACTAGCGGGGCCGGGGAAGAGACCCAGTACTTC. It specifies CASSLGRTSGAGEETQYF.

The gene calls are TRBV29-1 and TRBJ2-3; 7 positions agree with TRBD1. The CDR3 extends over 17 amino acids. V lost 4 bases and J lost 0; bases outside the gene matches: 13. Germline V gene data show CDR1 as SQVTM and CDR2 as ANQGSEA. The CDR3 bases are TGCAGCGTTGCTAATCGCCGGAGGACAGGTAGCACAGATACGCAGTATTTT. It is translated as CSVANRRRTGSTDTQYF.

At least ten counts were recorded for this clone. J is TRBJ2-7 and V is TRBV10-3; 9 positions agree with TRBD2. This CDR3 spans 16 amino acids. The germline V gene has CDR1 ENHRY and CDR2 SYGVKD. The J segment lost 2 bases and the V segment lost 0 bases, leaving 5 bases of the junction unmatched. The CDR3 sequence: CAISESTSGLTYEQYF. The CDR3 DNA sequence: TGTGCCATCAGTGAGTCCACTAGCGGGTTGACCTACGAGCAGTACTTC.

V usage is TRBV18 and J usage is TRBJ2-5; D not resolved. Trimming shortened V by 0 bases and J by 0 bases, and 11 bases separated the two germline ends. Per the germline V gene, CDR1 is KGHSH and CDR2 is LQKENI. CDR3 size: 16 residues. The CDR3 coding sequence is TGTGCCAGCTCACCACCTCTAGACCGGTACCAAGAGACCCAGTACTTC. It encodes CASSPPLDRYQETQYF.

A few counts support this clone. The J gene is TRBJ1-2, the V gene TRBV6-1; tentatively, D is TRBD1 (5 bases). Looked up from germline, CDR1 is MNHNS and CDR2 is SASEGT. CDR3 length equals 15 residues. The V and J ends lost 5 bases and 0 bases respectively, with 13 bases between them. This CDR3 is CASSTGGASNYGYTF. CDR3 bases: TGTGCCAGCAGTACGGGGGGTGCCTCTAACTATGGCTACACCTTC.

The J gene is TRBJ2-6, the V gene TRBV25-1; weak D call: TRBD2 (6 bases). The germline V gene encodes CDR1 MGHDK and CDR2 SYGVNS. This CDR3 spans 16 amino acids. The V end lost 9 bases, the J end lost 0 bases, and 15 bases lay between the germline ends. The CDR3 spells CASGGYRDSGANVLTF. DNA of the CDR3: TGTGCCAGTGGGGGGTACAGAGACTCTGGGGCCAACGTCCTGACTTTC.

This clone appeared a few times. The chain recombines TRBV9 with TRBJ2-2, with a weak D call TRBD1 (5 bases). V was clipped by 0 bases and J by 4 bases, with 16 bases between them. The CDR3 totals 17 residues. Germline loops: CDR1 SGDLS, CDR2 YYNGEE. Written as DNA, the CDR3 is TGTGCCAGCAGCGTAGTAGGACATCAGGTCGGCACCGGGGAGCTGTTTTTT. It codes for CASSVVGHQVGTGELFF. Drawing the rest from reference TRBV9 and TRBJ2-2, the complete variable domain is DSGVTQTPKHLITATGQRVTLRCSPRSGDLSVYWYQQSLDQGLQFLIQYYNGEERAKGNILERFSAQQFPDLHSELNLSSLELGDSALYFCASSVVGHQVGTGELFFGEGSRLTVL.

The J gene is TRBJ2-6, the V gene TRBV9; 7 positions match TRBD1. V gave up 5 bases and J gave up 0 bases; unmatched junction bases: 8. This CDR3 is 17 amino acids long. Per the germline V gene, CDR1 is SGDLS and CDR2 is YYNGEE. CDR3 DNA: TGTGCCAGCAGTTACGGACAGGCGAGCTCTGGGGCCAACGTCCTGACTTTC. It is translated as CASSYGQASSGANVLTF.